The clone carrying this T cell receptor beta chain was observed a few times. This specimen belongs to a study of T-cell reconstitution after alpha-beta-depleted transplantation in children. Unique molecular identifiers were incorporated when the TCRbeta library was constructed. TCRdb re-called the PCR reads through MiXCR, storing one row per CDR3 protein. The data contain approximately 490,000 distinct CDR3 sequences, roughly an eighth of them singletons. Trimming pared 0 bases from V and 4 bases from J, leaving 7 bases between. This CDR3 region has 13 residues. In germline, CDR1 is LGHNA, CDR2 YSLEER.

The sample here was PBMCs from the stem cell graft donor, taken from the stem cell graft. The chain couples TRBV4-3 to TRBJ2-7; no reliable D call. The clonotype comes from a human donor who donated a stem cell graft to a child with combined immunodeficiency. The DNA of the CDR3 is TGCGCCAGCAGCCAAGATATCGGGTACGAGCAGTACTTC. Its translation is CASSQDIGYEQYF.